The 25 T cell receptor beta chains presented below share a single source sample, sequenced in a study of beta chain features in type 1 diabetes. Expressed TCRB transcripts got sequenced, as all isolated RNA was reverse transcribed. Generated by immunoSEQ multiplex PCR, the TCRdb table keeps only in-frame clones and is missing some. Of 350,000 to 450,000 clones in the sample, about 14% were seen once. What was sequenced was naive CD4+ T cells from blood. The receptors were sampled from a man in his thirties or forties in good health.

This sequence joins TRBV4-1 and TRBJ2-3; D gene ambiguous. The germline V and J ends were trimmed by 4 bases and 1 base, with 18 bases remaining between them. CDR1 MGHRA and CDR2 YSYEKL come from the germline V gene. The CDR3 covers 17 residues. Here the CDR3 reads CASSPTTGPAGTDTQYF. DNA for the CDR3: TGCGCCAGCAGCCCCACAACGGGCCCCGCGGGCACAGATACGCAGTATTTT.

J is TRBJ1-4 and V is TRBV18, with D perhaps matching TRBD1 (6 bases). The germline gives CDR1 KGHSH, CDR2 LQKENI. Trimming removed 6 bases at V and 5 bases at J, with 19 bases between. CDR3 size: 16 residues. CDR3 amino acids: CASSQLTGGANEKLFF. As DNA, the CDR3 is TGTGCCAGCTCGCAACTCACCGGGGGCGCGAATGAAAAACTGTTTTTT.

V and J are TRBV28 and TRBJ2-1; 8 nucleotides match TRBD1. CDR3 size: 15 residues. Unmatched junction bases numbered 5, after V lost 5 bases and J lost 2 bases. The germline V gene has CDR1 MDHEN and CDR2 SYDVKM. The CDR3, as DNA: TGTGCCAGCAGTCCAACGGGACAGGCCTACAATGAGCAGTTCTTC. This gives the protein CASSPTGQAYNEQFF. Supplemented by reference TRBV28 and TRBJ2-1, the full variable domain reads DVKVTQSSRYLVKRTGEKVFLECVQDMDHENMFWYRQDPGLGLRLIYFSYDVKMKEKGDIPEGYSVSREKKERFSLILESASTNQTSMYLCASSPTGQAYNEQFFGPGTRLTVL.

V and J are TRBV2 and TRBJ2-3; no clear D. In germline, CDR1 is SNHLY, CDR2 FYNNEI. The CDR3 runs to 13 residues. The V gene lost 4 bases and the J gene lost 4 bases, with 9 bases spanning the gap. The CDR3 loop is CASSAIPADTQYF. The CDR3 coding sequence is TGTGCCAGCAGTGCCATTCCCGCAGATACGCAGTATTTT.

The chain combines TRBV15 with TRBJ2-1, with D possibly TRBD2 on 5 matching bases. Germline assignment: CDR1 LNHNV and CDR2 YYDKDF (reference sequence). The CDR3 runs 17 residues. V lost 0 bases and J lost 6, with 18 bases in between. The CDR3 region is CATSRDMMASIGNEQFF. The CDR3 bases are TGTGCCACCAGCAGAGATATGATGGCTAGCATCGGCAATGAGCAGTTCTTC.

The rearrangement uses TRBV14 and TRBJ2-3, with TRBD2 as a possible D gene (6 bases). The CDR3 has 15 amino acids. Germline lookup yields CDR1 SGHDN and CDR2 FVKESK. V lost 1 base to trimming and J lost 0 bases, with 8 bases between them. CDR3 DNA sequence: TGTGCCAGCAGCCAAGCGGGACTTAGCACAGATACGCAGTATTTT. As protein: CASSQAGLSTDTQYF.

A word on this clone: Compared with germline, one end of the junction differs, possibly owing to a read error. The genes are TRBV27 and TRBJ2-7; 7 nucleotides align to TRBD1. The CDR3 runs to 12 residues. CDR1 and CDR2 (germline): MNHEY, SMNVEV (reference sequence). The CDR3 bases are TGTGCCAGCAGTCGCAGACAGGGTGTGTCCCTCTTC. Translating it yields CASSRRQGVSLF.

CDR3 sequence (DNA): TGTGCCAGCAGCACGAGCGGGAGGGTCACCGGGGAGCTGTTTTTT. Amino acids: CASSTSGRVTGELFF. The V call is TRBV5-8, the J call TRBJ2-2; 10 positions agree with TRBD2. This CDR3 contains 15 residues. Per germline, CDR1 SGHTS and CDR2 YDEGEE. V lost 4 bases, J lost 4 bases, and 4 bases stayed unmatched.

This clone was detected only a few times. J is TRBJ2-2 and V is TRBV19; no definite D call. CDR3 length: 11 residues. Germline CDR1 is LNHDA and CDR2 is SQIVND (reference sequence). The V and J ends lost 6 bases and 7 bases respectively, with 6 bases between them. The CDR3 reads CASRVSGELFF. The CDR3 DNA sequence: TGTGCCAGTAGAGTCAGCGGGGAGCTGTTTTTT.

The chain joins TRBV10-3 to TRBJ1-5, with D unclear. Trimming removed 4 bases at V and 4 bases at J, with 8 bases between. CDR3 size: 13 residues. Per germline, CDR1 ENHRY and CDR2 SYGVKD. CDR3 sequence reads: CAISGAINQPQHF. The CDR3 DNA is TGTGCCATCAGTGGGGCCATTAATCAGCCCCAGCATTTT.

The chain is built from TRBV9 and TRBJ2-1, with 8 bases lining up with TRBD2. CDR3 length: 16 residues. In germline, CDR1 is SGDLS, CDR2 YYNGEE. With 0 bases clipped from V and 7 bases from J, the junction kept 9 bases outside the gene matches. The CDR3 reads CASSVDPGGPLNEQFF. For the CDR3, the DNA is TGTGCCAGCAGCGTAGACCCGGGAGGGCCATTAAATGAGCAGTTCTTC.

This clone has just a few counts. The V gene is TRBV15, the J gene TRBJ2-2; 7 bases are a match to TRBD2. This CDR3 comprises 13 residues. With 5 bases clipped from V and 8 bases from J, the junction kept 5 bases outside the gene matches. CDR1 is LNHNV, CDR2 YYDKDF, per germline (reference sequence). CDR3 residues: CATSAREAGELFF. The CDR3 nucleotides read TGTGCCACCAGCGCCCGGGAGGCGGGGGAGCTGTTTTTT.

There are a few counts of this clone. The chain has TRBV7-2 and TRBJ2-5, with D perhaps assigned TRBD1 or TRBD2 (5 bases each). The CDR3 has 12 residues. CDR1 and CDR2 from the germline V gene are SGHTA and FQGNSA. Deletions cut 5 bases from V and 7 bases from J, with 11 bases between. CDR3 in amino acids: CASSPTGTTQYF. In DNA form, the CDR3 reads TGTGCCAGCAGCCCGACGGGGACGACCCAGTACTTC.

In DNA form, the CDR3 reads TGTGCCACCAGCAGAGATCTCGGGGCACACTATGGCTACACCTTC. Translating gives CATSRDLGAHYGYTF. The chain uses TRBV15 and TRBJ1-2; TRBD1 is a possible D gene (5 bases). The CDR3 is 15 amino acids. V shed 0 bases and J shed 3 bases, with 11 bases lying between them. In germline, CDR1 is LNHNV, CDR2 YYDKDF (reference sequence). Supplemented by reference TRBV15 and TRBJ1-2, the full variable domain reads DAMVIQNPRYQVTQFGKPVTLSCSQTLNHNVMYWYQQKSSQAPKLLFHYYDKDFNNEADTPDNFQSRRPNTSFCFLDIRSPGLGDTAMYLCATSRDLGAHYGYTFGSGTRLTVV.

The V gene is TRBV7-9, the J gene TRBJ2-7; D unclear. CDR3 length equals 12 residues. V was pared by 3 bases and J by 4 bases, with 7 bases between. CDR1 SEHNR and CDR2 FQNEAQ come from the germline V gene (reference sequence). The CDR3 spells CASSLNIYEQYF. Here the CDR3 DNA reads TGTGCCAGCAGCTTGAATATTTACGAGCAGTACTTC.

This clone was found a few times. This rearrangement joins TRBV5-4 to TRBJ2-1; 8 nucleotides line up with TRBD2. Trimming removed 4 bases from V and 6 bases from J; junction bases left unmatched: 12. Germline V gene sequence: CDR1 SGHNT, CDR2 YYREEE (reference sequence). This CDR3 has 16 amino acids. In DNA form, the CDR3 reads TGTGCCAGCAGCATATATATGCTAGCGGGCTTCAATGAGCAGTTCTTC. Protein product: CASSIYMLAGFNEQFF.

The chain combines TRBV18 with TRBJ2-2; unclear D gene. CDR1 KGHSH and CDR2 LQKENI come from the germline V gene. CDR3 length: 11 amino acids. Trimming left V 4 bases short and J 6 bases short, with 3 bases between. CDR3 sequence reads: CASSQAGELFF. The CDR3 DNA reads TGTGCCAGCTCACAAGCCGGGGAGCTGTTTTTT.

This clone was counted between two and nine times. This chain uses TRBV7-2 with TRBJ2-2, with D unclear. Trimming left V 3 bases short and J 5 bases short, with 10 bases between. The CDR3 consists of 14 residues. The germline gives CDR1 SGHTA, CDR2 FQGNSA. CDR3 sequence (DNA): TGTGCCAGCAGCTTTCAAGGAGAAACCGGGGAGCTGTTTTTT. It specifies CASSFQGETGELFF.

The chain employs TRBV4-2 and TRBJ1-2, with D perhaps matching TRBD1 (6 bases). Germline V lookup: CDR1 LGHNA, CDR2 YNFKEQ. The CDR3 covers 13 residues. V was trimmed by 6 bases and J by 6 bases, leaving 14 bases between them. DNA for the CDR3: TGTGCCAGCAGACCACAGGGTTCTAATGGCTACACCTTC. Residues: CASRPQGSNGYTF.

This clone was counted a few times. V and J are TRBV15 and TRBJ1-1; no clear D. Germline V gives CDR1 LNHNV, CDR2 YYDKDF (reference sequence). There are 13 residues in the CDR3. The V end was cut by 2 bases, the J end by 0 bases, with 4 bases between. CDR3 residues: CATSRLMNTEAFF. CDR3 in DNA: TGTGCCACCAGCAGATTGATGAACACTGAAGCTTTCTTT.

This clone was seen a handful of times. As DNA, the CDR3 is TGTGCCAGCTCAAGGTCAGATACGCAGTATTTT. Its protein is CASSRSDTQYF. The chain employs TRBV18 and TRBJ2-3; D gene unclear. There are 11 residues in the CDR3. V was cut by 5 bases and J by 4 bases, with 4 bases left in between. The germline CDR1 and CDR2 sequences are KGHSH and LQKENI.

This clone has just a few counts. This sequence joins TRBV30 and TRBJ2-7; D ambiguous. Trimming shortened V by 4 bases and J by 5 bases, and 12 bases separated the two germline ends. Germline lookup yields CDR1 GTSNPN and CDR2 SVGIG (reference sequence). CDR3 length: 12 amino acids. The CDR3: CAWNSGPHEQYV. In nucleotides, the CDR3 is TGTGCCTGGAATTCGGGTCCACACGAGCAGTACGTC.

In this sample, this clone turned up a few times. The rearrangement links TRBV4-1 to TRBJ2-7; D unresolved. The V gene's germline CDR1 is MGHRA and CDR2 YSYEKL. Trimming removed 3 bases from V and 1 base from J, with 13 bases in between. CDR3 length equals 15 residues. This chain's CDR3 is CASSHMAQRSYEQYF. The CDR3 bases are TGCGCCAGCAGCCATATGGCACAGAGGTCCTACGAGCAGTACTTC.

This clone turned up a few times. The chain couples TRBV4-1 to TRBJ2-7; the match to TRBD2 covers 12 bases. CDR1 and CDR2 (germline): MGHRA, YSYEKL. The CDR3 is 15 amino acids. V trimming: 1 base; J trimming: 3 bases; junction bases outside the gene matches: 1. CDR3 amino acids: CASSQGLAGVYEQYV. Here the CDR3 DNA reads TGCGCCAGCAGCCAAGGACTAGCGGGAGTCTACGAGCAGTACGTC.

This clone has a count of ten or more. This same CDR3 is encoded by further DNA sequences in the sample. V and J are TRBV9 and TRBJ2-5; tentative D call: TRBD1 (5 bases). Germline CDR1 reads SGDLS; CDR2 reads YYNGEE. The CDR3 sequence is 13 residues long. The germline V and J ends were trimmed by 1 base and 5 bases, with 9 bases remaining between them. The CDR3 coding sequence is TGTGCCAGCAGCGTACAGGGCCGGGAGACCCAGTACTTC. It specifies CASSVQGRETQYF.